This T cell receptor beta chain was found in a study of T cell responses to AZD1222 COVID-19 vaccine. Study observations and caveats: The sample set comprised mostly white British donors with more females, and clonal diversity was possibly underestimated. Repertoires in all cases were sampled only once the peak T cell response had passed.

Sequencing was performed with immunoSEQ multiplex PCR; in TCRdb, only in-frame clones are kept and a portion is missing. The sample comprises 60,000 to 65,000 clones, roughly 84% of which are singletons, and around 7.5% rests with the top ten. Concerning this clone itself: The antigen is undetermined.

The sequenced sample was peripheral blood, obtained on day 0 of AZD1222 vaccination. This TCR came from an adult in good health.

CDR3 residues: CASSISIGTSLETQYF. The CDR3 DNA reads as TGTGCCAGTAGTATTTCTATAGGGACTAGCTTGGAGACCCAGTACTTC. The chain carries TRBV19 and TRBJ2-5; 9 bases are a match to TRBD2. Germline values: CDR1 LNHDA, CDR2 SQIVND (reference sequence). The CDR3 has 16 amino acids. The V gene end was trimmed by 3 bases and the J gene end by 5 bases; junction bases not matched to a gene: 10.